This entry describes one TCR beta chain. Germline CDR1 GTSNPN, CDR2 SVGIG (reference sequence). The CDR3 covers 15 residues. The V end was cut by 3 bases, the J end by 5 bases, with 19 bases between. These data belong to a study of blood T cell repertoires in COVID-19. Study-wide context: Sites across the United States, Italy and Spain contributed samples from acute and convalescent COVID-19.

Authors' data handling: Estimation of nucleated cell counts was performed using reference gene primer amplification. The repertoire was sequenced with immunoSEQ multiplex PCR; TCRdb's copy has only in-frame clones and lacks some. V, J and clone size were drawn from that table, and D and trimming were deduced from the DNA. This sample has 310,000 or so clones; approximately 89% occur once, and the top ten carry around 2.2%. Those enrolled in Seattle joined during active infection and were followed longitudinally afterward. The material sequenced was peripheral blood. The genes are TRBV30 and TRBJ1-2, with D possibly TRBD1 on 5 matching bases. This clonotype was obtained from a young woman with COVID-19, enrolled during active disease. The CDR3 DNA sequence: TGTGCCTGGAGCCTACCCCCAGGGACTAGGTATGGCTACACCTTC. It encodes CAWSLPPGTRYGYTF.